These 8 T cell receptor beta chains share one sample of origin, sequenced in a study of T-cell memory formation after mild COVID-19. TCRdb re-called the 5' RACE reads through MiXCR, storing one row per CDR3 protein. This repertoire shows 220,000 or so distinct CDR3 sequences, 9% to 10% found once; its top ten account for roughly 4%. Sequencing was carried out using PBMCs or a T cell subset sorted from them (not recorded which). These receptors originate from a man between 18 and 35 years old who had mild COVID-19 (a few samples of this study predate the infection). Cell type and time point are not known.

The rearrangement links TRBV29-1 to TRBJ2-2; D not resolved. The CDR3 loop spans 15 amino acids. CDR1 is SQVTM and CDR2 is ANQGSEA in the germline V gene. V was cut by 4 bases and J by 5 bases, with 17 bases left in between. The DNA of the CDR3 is TGCAGCGTTGGGGTGGGTGGATTAAATACCGGGGAGCTGTTTTTT. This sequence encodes CSVGVGGLNTGELFF.

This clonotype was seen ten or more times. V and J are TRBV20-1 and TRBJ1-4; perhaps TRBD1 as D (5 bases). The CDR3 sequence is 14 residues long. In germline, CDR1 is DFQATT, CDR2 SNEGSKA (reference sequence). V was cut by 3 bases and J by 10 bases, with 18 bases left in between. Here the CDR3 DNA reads TGCAGTGCTAGTCCGAGGCAGGGCCTGGGAAAACTGTTTTTT. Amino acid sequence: CSASPRQGLGKLFF.

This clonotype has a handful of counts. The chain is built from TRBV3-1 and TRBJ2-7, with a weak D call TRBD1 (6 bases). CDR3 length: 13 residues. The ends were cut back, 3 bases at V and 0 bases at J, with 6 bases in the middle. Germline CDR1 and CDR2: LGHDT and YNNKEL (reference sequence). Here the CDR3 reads CASSQDSSYEQYF. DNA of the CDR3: TGTGCCAGCAGCCAGGACAGCTCCTACGAGCAGTACTTC.

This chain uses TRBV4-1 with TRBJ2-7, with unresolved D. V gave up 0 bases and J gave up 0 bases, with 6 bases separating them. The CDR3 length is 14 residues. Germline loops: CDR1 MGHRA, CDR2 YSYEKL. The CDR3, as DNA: TGCGCCAGCAGCCAAGATCGGGCCTCCTACGAGCAGTACTTC. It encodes CASSQDRASYEQYF.

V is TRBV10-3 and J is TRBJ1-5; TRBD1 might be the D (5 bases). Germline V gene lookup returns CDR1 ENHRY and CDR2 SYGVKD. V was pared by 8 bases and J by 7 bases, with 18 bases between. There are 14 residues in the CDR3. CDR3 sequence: CAISPEGYKQPQHF. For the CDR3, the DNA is TGTGCCATCTCACCCGAGGGGTATAAGCAGCCCCAGCATTTT.

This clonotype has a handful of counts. The chain's CDR3 is CASGGTYLSINYTF. The CDR3 DNA follows: TGTGCCAGCGGGGGGACTTACCTATCTATTAACTACACCTTC. The chain combines TRBV2 with TRBJ1-2; a possible D gene is TRBD1 (5 bases). Trimming removed 8 bases at V and 10 bases at J, with 23 bases between. CDR1 and CDR2 (germline): SNHLY, FYNNEI. CDR3 size: 14 residues.

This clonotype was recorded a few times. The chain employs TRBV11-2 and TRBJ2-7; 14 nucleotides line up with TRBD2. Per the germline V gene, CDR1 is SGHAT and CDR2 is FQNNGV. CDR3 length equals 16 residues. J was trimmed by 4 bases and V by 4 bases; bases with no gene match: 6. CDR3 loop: CASSSKTSGGAYEQYF. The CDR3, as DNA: TGTGCCAGCAGCTCCAAGACTAGCGGGGGGGCGTACGAGCAGTACTTC.

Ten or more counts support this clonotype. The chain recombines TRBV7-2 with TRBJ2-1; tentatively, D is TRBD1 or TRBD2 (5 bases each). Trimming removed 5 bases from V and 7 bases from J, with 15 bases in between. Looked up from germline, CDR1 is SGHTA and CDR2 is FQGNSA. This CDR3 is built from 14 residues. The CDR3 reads CASSRGELLNEQFF. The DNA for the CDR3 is TGTGCCAGCAGCCGAGGGGAGCTCTTGAATGAGCAGTTCTTC.